These 4 T cell receptor beta chains were all obtained from the same sample, sequenced in a study of CD8 T cells in ankylosing spondylitis. TCRdb passed the 5' RACE reads through MiXCR, listing each CDR3 protein once. This table has roughly 700,000 distinct CDR3 sequences, under 20% appearing once. Study-level points and caveats: Ankylosing spondylitis blood appeared to carry a characteristic TCR beta motif of roughly eight highly homologous variants.

For these TCRs, the target antigens are not known. Sequenced: blood, either unsorted or a sorted T cell fraction (not recorded which). The receptors shown here come from a male donor with ankylosing spondylitis.

This clonotype was seen a single time. The chain is built from TRBV11-2 and TRBJ1-6; D is possibly TRBD1 (5 bases). The V and J ends lost 0 bases and 7 bases respectively, with 7 bases between them. CDR1 is SGHAT and CDR2 is FQNNGV in the germline V gene. The CDR3 runs to 14 residues. The DNA for the CDR3 is TGTGCCAGCAGCTTAGATACAGGAAATTCACCCCTCCACTTT. Amino acid sequence: CASSLDTGNSPLHF.

This chain uses TRBV7-2 with TRBJ2-5; D is perhaps TRBD1 (5 bases). This CDR3 is 16 amino acids long. The V end lost 3 bases, the J end lost 2 bases, and 16 bases lay between the germline ends. CDR1 is SGHTA, CDR2 FQGNSA, per germline. The CDR3 region is CASSFGATNLQETQYF. CDR3 bases: TGTGCCAGCAGCTTTGGGGCTACCAACTTGCAAGAGACCCAGTACTTC.

This clonotype has more than one count but fewer than ten. J is TRBJ2-3 and V is TRBV6-4; D unresolved. The germline V gene encodes CDR1 MRHNA and CDR2 SNTAGT. V was clipped by 0 bases and J by 6 bases, with 7 bases between them. The CDR3 runs to 13 residues. Here the CDR3 DNA reads TGTGCCAGCAGTGACTCTCCTTTGGATACGCAGTATTTT. Translation: CASSDSPLDTQYF.

The chain carries TRBV6-5 and TRBJ2-3; TRBD1 matches at 8 bases. CDR1 is MNHEY, CDR2 SVGAGI, per germline. J was trimmed by 1 base and V by 2 bases; bases with no gene match: 5. The CDR3 sequence is 16 residues long. The CDR3, as DNA: TGTGCCAGCAGTTACATAGGGACAGGCGGCACAGATACGCAGTATTTT. Amino acids: CASSYIGTGGTDTQYF.